A selection of T cell receptor beta chains follows, all from one sample in a study of shared clonotypes between healthy human individuals. TCRdb's copy holds only in-frame clones and misses some; the assay was immunoSEQ multiplex PCR. The sample has roughly 1,500,000 clones; 98% are singletons. The material sequenced was naive CD4+ T cells sorted from blood. These receptor sequences come from a man aged 25-40 years in good health. CDR3s leave out the opening cysteine and the closing phenylalanine or tryptophan.

V gene	J gene	CDR3 protein
TRBV19	TRBJ1-1	ASSIGLVMTEAF
TRBV5-6	TRBJ2-7	ASSFSTEQY
TRBV9	TRBJ2-1	ASSAPAGGWNEQF
TRBV5-1	TRBJ1-1	ASSLDTGDTEAF
TRBV7-9	TRBJ1-5	ASSRGTVEGQPQH
TRBV6-6	TRBJ2-5	ASSYWRALEETQY
TRBV4-1	TRBJ1-4	ASSQFGGTDTKKLF
TRBV4-1	TRBJ2-7	ASSLGGADIRQY
TRBV20-1	TRBJ1-2	SARENGYT
TRBV5-4	TRBJ2-1	ASSPGQGYNEQF
TRBV18	TRBJ1-4	ASSPWETGSNEKLF
TRBV7-2	TRBJ2-1	ASSQSDEQF
TRBV28	TRBJ2-7	ASKSGQGVISYEQY
TRBV5-4	TRBJ2-5	ASSLGAALGKETQY
TRBV5-5	TRBJ2-5	ASSLVTGDRETQY
TRBV9	TRBJ2-2	ASSPRGRTTGELF
TRBV7-6	TRBJ2-6	ASSRVVASGANVLT
TRBV28	TRBJ2-5	ASSSIGTGTGGTMETQY
TRBV5-1	TRBJ2-1	ASSLLASNEQF
TRBV5-4	TRBJ2-2	ASSLDELGELF
TRBV6-6	TRBJ2-7	ASATGTGTYEQY
TRBV5-5	TRBJ2-1	ASTTSGSSNEQF
TRBV5-1	TRBJ1-1	ASSVDGNTEAF
TRBV6-5	TRBJ2-7	ASSYSRALLEYEQY
TRBV5-1	TRBJ2-2	ASSLRDRGRGTGELF
TRBV7-2	TRBJ2-1	ASSSIAGLNEQF
TRBV5-1	TRBJ1-2	ASSLSPNGNYGYT
TRBV5-4	TRBJ2-2	ASSQLVTGELF
TRBV28	TRBJ2-5	ASSFSAGSTQETQY
TRBV9	TRBJ2-7	ASSPLGLAGAYEQY
TRBV6-6	TRBJ2-2	ASSKGLVLTGELF
TRBV6-5	TRBJ1-2	ASTETGNGYT
TRBV18	TRBJ2-7	ASSPGADLGEQY
TRBV2	TRBJ2-3	ASTRGGRGTDTQY
TRBV18	TRBJ2-3	ASSPENRALTDTQY
TRBV4-1	TRBJ2-2	ASSFTTGAGTGELF
TRBV9	TRBJ2-1	ASSLTTQGASGTEQF
TRBV7-8	TRBJ2-7	ASSPHGRLAGESYEQY
TRBV13	TRBJ2-7	ASSVDQYAYEQY
TRBV30	TRBJ2-5	AWRTLAGETQY